Listed below are T cell receptor beta chains from one sample, sequenced in a study of T-cell memory formation after mild COVID-19. MiXCR was run by TCRdb on the 5' RACE reads, yielding one entry per CDR3 protein. The repertoire consists of 140,000 to 150,000 distinct CDR3 sequences, with approximately 25% occurring once and the leading ten covering roughly a quarter. Material: PBMCs or a T cell subset sorted from them (not recorded which). Receptors originate from an adult woman who had mild COVID-19 (a few samples of this study predate the infection). Cell type and time point are not known. Both conserved end residues are part of each CDR3. Fields, in order: clone size, D gene, J gene, V gene, CDR3 DNA, CDR3 protein. D genes are given only for firm matches. Clone sizes are given selectively: once, few, many, or a class where the clone is expanded.

few | TRBD1 | TRBJ1-2 | TRBV4-3 | TGCGCCAGCAGCCTCAGGGGGCAGGGGGCAGAACTAGATGGCTACACCTTC | CASSLRGQGAELDGYTF
. | TRBD2 | TRBJ2-5 | TRBV5-1 | TGCGCCAGCAGCTTCGCTAGCGGGGGGCCGGGAGAGACCCAGTACTTC | CASSFASGGPGETQYF
few | . | TRBJ2-1 | TRBV7-3 | TGTGCCAGCAGCCCCATACAGGGATACAATGAGCAGTTCTTC | CASSPIQGYNEQFF
few | . | TRBJ2-5 | TRBV11-3 | TGTGCCAGCCAGGACAGCCAAGAGACCCAGTACTTC | CASQDSQETQYF
. | . | TRBJ1-2 | TRBV6-1 | TGTGCCAGCGAGGGGCACCTCTATGGCTACACCTTC | CASEGHLYGYTF
. | . | TRBJ2-7 | TRBV24-1 | TGTGCCACCAGTGATTCCTACAGCTACGAGCAGTACTTC | CATSDSYSYEQYF
few | TRBD2 | TRBJ2-7 | TRBV29-1 | TGCAGCGTTACTGGGACTAGCGGTTCTTCCTACGAGCAGTACTTC | CSVTGTSGSSYEQYF
. | . | TRBJ1-1 | TRBV27 | TGTGCCAGCAGTTTTAGCCCAGAAGTGAACACTGAAGCTTTCTTT | CASSFSPEVNTEAFF
. | TRBD1 | TRBJ2-7 | TRBV4-2 | TGTGCCAGCAGCCAAGAGGGTGGTACAGGGGGCAGGGAGCAGTACTTC | CASSQEGGTGGREQYF
few | . | TRBJ1-1 | TRBV5-5 | TGTGCCAGCAGCCCCGTTTGGGACATGGAGACGAACACTGAAGCTTTCTTT | CASSPVWDMETNTEAFF
. | . | TRBJ2-5 | TRBV4-1 | TGCGCCAGCAGCCAAGATCAAGAGGGGGAGACCCAGTACTTC | CASSQDQEGETQYF
few | . | TRBJ2-1 | TRBV12-3/TRBV12-4 | TGTGCCAGCAGTTTGGAGGGGCTCGTTGAGTTCTTC | CASSLEGLVEFF
many | . | TRBJ2-3 | TRBV12-3/TRBV12-4 | TGTGCCAGCAGTTTAGCGGGACGCACAGATACGCAGTATTTT | CASSLAGRTDTQYF
. | TRBD1 | TRBJ2-7 | TRBV11-2 | TGTGCCAGCAGCGATTCCGGGACAGGGGTTATAACCTACGAGCAGTACTTC | CASSDSGTGVITYEQYF
few | . | TRBJ1-1 | TRBV12-3/TRBV12-4 | TGTGCCAGCAGTTTCAGACAGCTCTTGAACACTGAAGCTTTCTTT | CASSFRQLLNTEAFF
. | . | TRBJ1-5 | TRBV4-1 | TGCGCCAGCAGCCAAGAGGGGATGAGCAATCAGCCCCAGCATTTT | CASSQEGMSNQPQHF
medium-sized | TRBD2 | TRBJ2-7 | TRBV12-3/TRBV12-4 | TGTGCCAGCAGTTTGGGGGGGGAAGTAAAAGTGCAGTACTTC | CASSLGGEVKVQYF
. | . | TRBJ2-3 | TRBV18 | TGTGCCAGCTCACCAACGACTCCATCTACAGCAGATACGCAGTATTTT | CASSPTTPSTADTQYF
. | TRBD1 | TRBJ2-7 | TRBV6-1 | TGTGCCATCGTGCCCTTGGACAGGGGTTACGAGCAGTACTTC | CAIVPLDRGYEQYF
few | TRBD1 | TRBJ2-7 | TRBV29-1 | TGCAGCGTTGAAGATGAGGGGACAGGGCGATACGAGCAGTACTTC | CSVEDEGTGRYEQYF
many | . | TRBJ2-7 | TRBV5-5 | TGTGCCAGCAGCCCAAACTACGAGCAGTACTTC | CASSPNYEQYF
many | TRBD2 | TRBJ2-1 | TRBV4-2 | TGTGCCAGCAGCCTTGGACTAGCCGAGCAGTTCTTC | CASSLGLAEQFF
. | TRBD1 | TRBJ2-7 | TRBV29-1 | TGCAGCGTTCGGACAGGGGGCTACGAGCAGTACTTC | CSVRTGGYEQYF
few | TRBD1 | TRBJ2-1 | TRBV5-6 | TGTGCCAGCAGCGACTGGGGACAGGGGAATGAGCAGTTCTTC | CASSDWGQGNEQFF
. | . | TRBJ1-1 | TRBV20-1 | TGCAGTGCTAGTAATGGCAAGGAGTACACTGAAGCTTTCTTT | CSASNGKEYTEAFF
. | TRBD2 | TRBJ2-1 | TRBV9 | TGTGCCAGCAGCGTGAATCCCTATCTGAGCGGGAGGATTTGGAATGAGCAGTTCTTC | CASSVNPYLSGRIWNEQFF
. | . | TRBJ2-5 | TRBV12-3/TRBV12-4 | TGTGCCAGCAGTTTCATGGACATTCAAGAGACCCAGTACTTC | CASSFMDIQETQYF
few | . | TRBJ2-1 | TRBV5-4 | TGTGCCAGCAGCTTGGAGAGCGGCCCCTACAATGAGCAGTTCTTC | CASSLESGPYNEQFF
few | . | TRBJ1-4 | TRBV7-9 | TGTGCCAGCAGCTTAACGGACCCACAGGAAAAACTGTTTTTT | CASSLTDPQEKLFF
. | . | TRBJ2-5 | TRBV7-6 | TGTGCCAGCAGCTTAGAGGCCGGGATTTGGGAGACCCAGTACTTC | CASSLEAGIWETQYF
. | TRBD2 | TRBJ2-3 | TRBV7-2 | TGTGCCAGCAGCTTAGACCTAGCGGGAGACACAGATACGCAGTATTTT | CASSLDLAGDTDTQYF
few | . | TRBJ2-3 | TRBV9 | TGTGCCAGCAGCGTAGTGGAGAGTCCTCCAGATACGCAGTATTTT | CASSVVESPPDTQYF
few | TRBD1 | TRBJ1-5 | TRBV7-9 | TGTGCCAGCAGCCACCCCGGGACAGGCGGAATAGACAATCAGCCCCAGCATTTT | CASSHPGTGGIDNQPQHF
. | TRBD1 | TRBJ2-7 | TRBV4-1 | TGCGCCAGCAGCCAAGAGCAGGGGGCAGGGGAGCAGTACTTC | CASSQEQGAGEQYF
few | TRBD2 | TRBJ2-7 | TRBV9 | TGTGCCAGCAGCCCCTCCGCCGGGAGGGGGTTCTACGAGCAGTACTTC | CASSPSAGRGFYEQYF
. | . | TRBJ2-1 | TRBV12-3/TRBV12-4 | TGTGCCAGCAGTTTTTCTTCAGGTTACAATGAGCAGTTCTTC | CASSFSSGYNEQFF
few | . | TRBJ1-1 | TRBV7-2 | TGTGCCAGCAGCTTTTGGGACACTGAAGCTTTCTTT | CASSFWDTEAFF
. | . | TRBJ2-3 | TRBV28 | TGTGCCAGCAGTTTAGGGGGATTGGGCACAGATACGCAGTATTTT | CASSLGGLGTDTQYF
few | . | TRBJ1-1 | TRBV7-8 | TGTGCCAGCAGCTTAAACCCGGGCCTGAACACTGAAGCTTTCTTT | CASSLNPGLNTEAFF
. | . | TRBJ2-7 | TRBV7-3 | TGTGCCAGCAGCTTACTCGATCGAGGGAGTCAGCAGTACTTC | CASSLLDRGSQQYF